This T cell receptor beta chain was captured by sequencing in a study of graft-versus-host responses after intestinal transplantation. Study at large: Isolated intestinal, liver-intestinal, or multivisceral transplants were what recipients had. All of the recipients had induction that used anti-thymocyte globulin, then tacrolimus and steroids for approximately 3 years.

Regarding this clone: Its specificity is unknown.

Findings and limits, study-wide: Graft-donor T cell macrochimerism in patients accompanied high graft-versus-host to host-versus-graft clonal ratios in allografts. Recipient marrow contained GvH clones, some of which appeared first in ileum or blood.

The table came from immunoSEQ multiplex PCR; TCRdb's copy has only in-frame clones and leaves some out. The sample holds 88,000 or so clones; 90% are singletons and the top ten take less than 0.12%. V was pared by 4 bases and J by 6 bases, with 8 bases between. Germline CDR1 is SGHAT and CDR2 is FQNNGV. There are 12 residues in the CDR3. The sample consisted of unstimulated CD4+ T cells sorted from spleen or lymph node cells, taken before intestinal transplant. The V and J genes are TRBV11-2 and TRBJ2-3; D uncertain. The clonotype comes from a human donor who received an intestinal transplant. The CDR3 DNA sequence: TGTGCCAGCAGCTCTCTCCCCGATACGCAGTATTTT. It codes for CASSSLPDTQYF.